The 10 T cell receptor beta chains listed next were all sequenced from one sample in a study of CD8+ T cells in alopecia areata. Following RNA extraction, reverse transcription yielded cDNA that acted as the sequencing template. Using immunoSEQ multiplex PCR, the repertoire was profiled, and TCRdb retains in-frame clones only, with some absent. The sample includes around 270,000 clones, roughly 64% of them seen just once. Indicated treatment: oral pan-JAK inhibitor, 5-10 mg twice daily. The sample was CD4+ T cells sorted from blood, taken at week 24, from a patient treated with tofacitinib. The receptors come from a human donor with alopecia areata.

This clone was seen a few times. The chain couples TRBV15 to TRBJ2-3; perhaps TRBD1 as D (5 bases). V shed 0 bases and J shed 8 bases, with 12 bases lying between them. Looked up from germline, CDR1 is LNHNV and CDR2 is YYDKDF (reference sequence). This CDR3 is built from 14 residues. The chain's CDR3 is CATSREGRQFTQYF. The CDR3 bases are TGTGCCACCAGCAGAGAGGGGCGACAGTTTACGCAGTATTTT.

The sample holds one count of this clone. The chain links TRBV30 to TRBJ1-5; weak D call: TRBD1 (6 bases). V lost 3 bases to trimming and J lost 4 bases, with 19 bases between them. CDR3 length: 16 residues. Germline V gene data show CDR1 as GTSNPN and CDR2 as SVGIG (reference sequence). The CDR3 DNA reads as TGTGCCTGGAGCCCCCAGGGGCGGGGAAGGAATCAGCCCCAGCATTTT. Its translation is CAWSPQGRGRNQPQHF.

The chain couples TRBV2 to TRBJ2-1; 9 bases align to TRBD1. The CDR3 sequence is 15 residues long. V lost 6 bases and J lost 3; bases outside the gene matches: 6. Per germline, CDR1 SNHLY and CDR2 FYNNEI. The chain's CDR3 is CASRPSTGGYNEQFF. The DNA of the CDR3 is TGTGCCAGCAGACCTTCGACAGGGGGCTACAATGAGCAGTTCTTC. Complete variable domain (other parts from reference TRBV2 and TRBJ2-1): EPEVTQTPSHQVTQMGQEVILRCVPISNHLYFYWYRQILGQKVEFLVSFYNNEISEKSEIFDDQFSVERPDGSNFTLKIRSTKLEDSAMYFCASRPSTGGYNEQFFGPGTRLTVL.

This chain links TRBV6-5 with TRBJ1-2; the match to TRBD1 covers 9 bases. From germline, CDR1 is MNHEY and CDR2 SVGAGI. CDR3 length equals 14 residues. With 5 bases clipped from V and 7 bases from J, the junction kept 8 bases outside the gene matches. Here the CDR3 reads CASSLHRGRSGYTF. The CDR3, as DNA: TGTGCCAGCAGTCTACACAGGGGGCGGAGTGGCTACACCTTC.

The chain has TRBV7-2 and TRBJ2-2; D might be TRBD1 (5 bases). CDR3 length equals 16 residues. Germline V gene sequence: CDR1 SGHTA, CDR2 FQGNSA. The V end lost 0 bases, the J end lost 1 base, and 9 bases lay between the germline ends. DNA of the CDR3: TGTGCCAGCAGCTTAGCTGGGGCTGGGAACACCGGGGAGCTGTTTTTT. Its translation is CASSLAGAGNTGELFF.

The chain carries TRBV18 and TRBJ2-1, with 9 bases fitting TRBD1. V dropped 5 bases and J dropped 8; count of bases not matched to a gene: 10. Per the germline V gene, CDR1 is KGHSH and CDR2 is LQKENI. This CDR3 has 15 amino acids. The CDR3 DNA is TGTGCCAGCTCAGGGGGGACAGGGTACCGCGATGAGCAGTTCTTC. This encodes CASSGGTGYRDEQFF.

The chain has TRBV30 and TRBJ2-6; 8 bases match TRBD2. With V trimmed by 3 bases and J by 1 base, 8 bases remained unmatched. Germline loops: CDR1 GTSNPN, CDR2 SVGIG (reference sequence). CDR3 size: 17 residues. Here the CDR3 DNA reads TGTGCCTGGAGCCCCGGGGGGGCTGGGTCTGGGGCCAACGTCCTGACTTTC. Translating gives CAWSPGGAGSGANVLTF.

This chain links TRBV11-1 with TRBJ2-1; D gene uncertain. The CDR3 runs to 12 residues. CDR1 is SGHAT and CDR2 is FQDESV in the germline V gene (reference sequence). Trimming shortened V by 1 base and J by 5 bases, and 3 bases separated the two germline ends. The CDR3 sequence is CASSLGDNEQFF. In DNA, the CDR3 is TGTGCCAGCAGCTTAGGAGACAATGAGCAGTTCTTC. The full variable domain, completed using reference TRBV11-1 and TRBJ2-1, is EAEVAQSPRYKITEKSQAVAFWCDPISGHATLYWYRQILGQGPELLVQFQDESVVDDSQLPKDRFSAERLKGVDSTLKIQPAELGDSAMYLCASSLGDNEQFFGPGTRLTVL.

The chain combines TRBV25-1 with TRBJ2-7; the D gene is possibly TRBD2 (5 bases). Judging by the DNA end, TRBJ2-1 fits better; the J call may be wrong. The CDR3 is 13 amino acids. In germline, CDR1 is MGHDK, CDR2 SYGVNS. CDR3 protein: CASSAPSRDEQFF. In DNA form, the CDR3 reads TGTGCCAGCAGTGCACCCTCGAGGGATGAGCAGTTCTTC.

For the CDR3, the DNA is TGTGCCAGCAGCCAAGGGACAGGGGCCTATTGGGGCTACACCTTC. Amino acid sequence: CASSQGTGAYWGYTF. The rearrangement links TRBV14 to TRBJ1-2; 9 bases are a match to TRBD1. Trimming cost V 1 base and J 8 bases; bases outside gene matches: 8. This CDR3 region has 15 residues. Per germline, CDR1 SGHDN and CDR2 FVKESK.